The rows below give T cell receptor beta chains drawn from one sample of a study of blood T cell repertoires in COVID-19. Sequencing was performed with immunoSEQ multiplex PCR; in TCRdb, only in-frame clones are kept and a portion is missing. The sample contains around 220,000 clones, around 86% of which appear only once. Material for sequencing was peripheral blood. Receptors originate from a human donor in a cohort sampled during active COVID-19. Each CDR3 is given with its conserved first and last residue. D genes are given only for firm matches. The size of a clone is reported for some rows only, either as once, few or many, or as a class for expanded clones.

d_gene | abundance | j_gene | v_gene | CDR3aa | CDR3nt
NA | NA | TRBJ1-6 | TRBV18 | CASSPSSWVGAVSPLHF | TGTGCCAGCTCACCATCCTCATGGGTGGGGGCGGTTTCACCCCTCCACTTT
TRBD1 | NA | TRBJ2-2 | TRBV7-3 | CASSTDRRNTGELFF | TGTGCCAGCAGCACGGACAGGAGGAACACCGGGGAGCTGTTTTTT
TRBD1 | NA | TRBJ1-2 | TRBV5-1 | CASSQSGTGGLYGYTF | TGCGCCAGCAGCCAATCCGGGACAGGGGGCCTCTATGGCTACACCTTC
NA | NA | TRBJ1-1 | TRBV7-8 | CASSANSGLQNTEAFF | TGTGCCAGCAGCGCGAACTCGGGACTCCAGAACACTGAAGCTTTCTTT
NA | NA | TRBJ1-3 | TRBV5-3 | CARSQGRAGNTIYF | TGTGCCAGAAGCCAGGGAAGGGCTGGAAACACCATATATTTT
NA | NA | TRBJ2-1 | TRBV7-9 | CASSPLLSNEQFF | TGTGCCAGCAGCCCGTTATTATCGAATGAGCAGTTCTTC
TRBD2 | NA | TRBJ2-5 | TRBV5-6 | CASSLRTSVFGETQYF | TGTGCCAGCAGCTTGAGGACTAGCGTCTTTGGAGAGACCCAGTACTTC
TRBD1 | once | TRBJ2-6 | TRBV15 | CATRRGTGGSGANVLTF | TGTGCCACCAGGAGAGGGACAGGGGGCTCTGGGGCCAACGTCCTGACTTTC
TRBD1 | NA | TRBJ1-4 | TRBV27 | CASSHDRGQEKLFF | TGTGCCAGCAGCCACGACAGGGGGCAGGAAAAACTGTTTTTT
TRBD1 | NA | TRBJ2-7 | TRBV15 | CATSWGQGVLEQYF | TGTGCCACCAGCTGGGGACAGGGGGTCCTCGAGCAGTACTTC
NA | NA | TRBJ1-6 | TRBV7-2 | CASSLGGQSGSSPLHF | TGTGCCAGCAGCTTAGGGGGGCAGTCAGGCAGTTCACCCCTCCACTTT
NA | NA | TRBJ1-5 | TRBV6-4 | CASSSGRDQPQHF | TGTGCCAGCAGCTCCGGGAGAGATCAGCCCCAGCATTTT
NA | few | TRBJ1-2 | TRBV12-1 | CASSSTSDRGHGYTF | TGTGCCAGCAGTTCAACCTCGGACAGGGGGCATGGCTACACCTTC
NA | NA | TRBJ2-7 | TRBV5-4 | CASSLLAGMFNEQYF | TGTGCCAGCAGCTTACTCGCAGGGATGTTCAACGAGCAGTACTTC
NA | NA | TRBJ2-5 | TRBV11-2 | CASTLGRRQETQYF | TGTGCCAGCACCTTAGGACGGAGACAAGAGACCCAGTACTTC
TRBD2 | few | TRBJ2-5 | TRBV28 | CASSVSAGVAGASETQYF | TGTGCCAGCAGTGTTTCGGCTGGGGTAGCGGGAGCCTCGGAGACCCAGTACTTC
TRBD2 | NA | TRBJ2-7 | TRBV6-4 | CASRGPVYLADPF | TGTGCCAGCAGAGGTCCTGTTTACCTAGCGGACCCCTTC
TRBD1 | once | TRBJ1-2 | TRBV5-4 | CASRGDRANYGYTF | TGTGCCAGCAGAGGCGACAGGGCCAACTATGGCTACACCTTC
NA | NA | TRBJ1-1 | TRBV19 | CASRTWEDTEAFF | TGTGCCAGTCGTACGTGGGAGGACACTGAAGCTTTCTTT
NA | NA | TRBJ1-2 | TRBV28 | CASSGSRGRPYGYTF | TGTGCCAGCAGTGGATCTAGGGGCCGGCCCTATGGCTACACCTTC
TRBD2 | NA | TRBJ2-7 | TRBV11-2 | CASSLGLLAGAYEQYF | TGTGCCAGCAGCTTAGGTTTGCTAGCGGGAGCGTACGAGCAGTACTTC
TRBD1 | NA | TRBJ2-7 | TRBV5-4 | CASSLGGQGGHEQYF | TGTGCCAGCAGCTTGGGGGGACAGGGGGGACACGAGCAGTACTTC